What follows describes a single T cell receptor (delta chain). This probably arose from a read error, given a far larger clone one base away. This sample includes further DNA sequences coding for the same CDR3. From germline, CDR1 is TSWWSYY and CDR2 QGS. The CDR3 covers 26 residues. Flow sorting of PBMC yielded separate Vgamma9/Vdelta2+ and Vdelta2-negative gammadelta T cell populations for bulk repertoire analysis. The record originates from a study of γδ T cells in repeated Plasmodium falciparum infection. TCRdb fed the multiplex PCR reads into CATT to redo clone calling. The profile shows about 89,000 delta-chain clones, approximately 1.5% of them singletons.

The sequencing input was gamma-delta T cells from blood. This TCR derives from a pool of human donors (malaria-infected and uninfected, not separated). The J gene is TRDJ1, the V gene TRDV1, with 10 nucleotides matching TRDD3. The J gene was not available in TCRdb and was assigned here by matching the DNA to germline segments. The CDR3 DNA follows: TGTGCTCTTGGGGCCACGCCTTCTTGGCTATCAACTGGGGGATTTCATCGATTTTATCACACAGATAAACTCATCTTT. It specifies CALGATPSWLSTGGFHRFYHTDKLIF.